The sequence of this T cell receptor (beta chain) was determined in a study of blood T cells in healthy people across ages. Study observations and caveats: In long-lived donors, naive CD4+ cell counts and diversity exceeded those of aged donors.

Comment on this clonotype: Its antigen is undetermined.

CDR1 MGHRA and CDR2 YSYEKL come from the germline V gene. Unmatched junction bases numbered 11, after V lost 2 bases and J lost 7 bases. This CDR3 has 17 residues. Next came a second PCR, run for about 7 to 12 cycles, which used a sample-barcoded 5' primer along with a J-beta primer mix. Each TCR beta cDNA got a 12-nucleotide random molecular identifier. TCRdb re-called the 5' RACE reads through MiXCR, storing one row per CDR3 protein. The table has 1,500,000 or so distinct CDR3 sequences, 59% seen once. The TCR sequence derives from a man younger than 35 in good health. The specimen was blood. The rearrangement joins TRBV4-1 to TRBJ2-1, with TRBD2 identical over 10 bases. The CDR3 is CASSQYQVGLATNEQFF. CDR3 nucleotides: TGCGCCAGCAGCCAATACCAAGTGGGACTAGCGACGAATGAGCAGTTCTTC.